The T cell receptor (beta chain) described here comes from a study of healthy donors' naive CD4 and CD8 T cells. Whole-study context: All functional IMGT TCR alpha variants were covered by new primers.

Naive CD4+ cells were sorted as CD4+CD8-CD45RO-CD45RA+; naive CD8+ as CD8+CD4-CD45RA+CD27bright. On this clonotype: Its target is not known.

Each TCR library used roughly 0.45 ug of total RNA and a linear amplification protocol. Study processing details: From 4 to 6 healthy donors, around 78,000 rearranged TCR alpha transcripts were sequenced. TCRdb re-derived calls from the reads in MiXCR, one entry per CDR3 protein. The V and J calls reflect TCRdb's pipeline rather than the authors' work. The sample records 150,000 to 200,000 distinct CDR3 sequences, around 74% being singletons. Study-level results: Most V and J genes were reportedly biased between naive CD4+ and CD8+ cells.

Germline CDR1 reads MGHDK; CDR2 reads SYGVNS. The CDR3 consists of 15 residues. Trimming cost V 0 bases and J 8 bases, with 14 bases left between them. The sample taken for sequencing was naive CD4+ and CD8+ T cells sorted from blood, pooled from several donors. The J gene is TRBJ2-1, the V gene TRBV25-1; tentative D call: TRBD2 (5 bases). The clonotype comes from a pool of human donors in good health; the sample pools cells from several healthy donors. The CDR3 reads CASSEYADPRDEQFF. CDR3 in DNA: TGTGCCAGCAGTGAATATGCTGACCCGCGGGATGAGCAGTTCTTC.